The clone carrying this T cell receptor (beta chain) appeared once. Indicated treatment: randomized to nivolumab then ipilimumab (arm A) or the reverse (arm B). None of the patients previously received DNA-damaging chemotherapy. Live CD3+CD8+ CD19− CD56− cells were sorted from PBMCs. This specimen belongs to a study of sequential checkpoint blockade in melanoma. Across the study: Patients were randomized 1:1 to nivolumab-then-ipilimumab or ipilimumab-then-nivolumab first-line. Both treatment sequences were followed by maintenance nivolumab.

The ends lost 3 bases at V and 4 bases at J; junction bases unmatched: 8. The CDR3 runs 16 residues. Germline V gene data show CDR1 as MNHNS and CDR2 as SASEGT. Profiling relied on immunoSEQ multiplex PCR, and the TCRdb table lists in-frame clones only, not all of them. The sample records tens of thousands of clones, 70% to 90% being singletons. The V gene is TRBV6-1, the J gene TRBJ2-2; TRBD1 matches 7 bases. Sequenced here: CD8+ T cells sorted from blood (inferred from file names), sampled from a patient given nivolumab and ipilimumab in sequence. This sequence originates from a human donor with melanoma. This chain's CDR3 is CASSDTGTVFTGELFF. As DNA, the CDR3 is TGTGCCAGCAGTGATACAGGGACAGTGTTCACCGGGGAGCTGTTTTTT.